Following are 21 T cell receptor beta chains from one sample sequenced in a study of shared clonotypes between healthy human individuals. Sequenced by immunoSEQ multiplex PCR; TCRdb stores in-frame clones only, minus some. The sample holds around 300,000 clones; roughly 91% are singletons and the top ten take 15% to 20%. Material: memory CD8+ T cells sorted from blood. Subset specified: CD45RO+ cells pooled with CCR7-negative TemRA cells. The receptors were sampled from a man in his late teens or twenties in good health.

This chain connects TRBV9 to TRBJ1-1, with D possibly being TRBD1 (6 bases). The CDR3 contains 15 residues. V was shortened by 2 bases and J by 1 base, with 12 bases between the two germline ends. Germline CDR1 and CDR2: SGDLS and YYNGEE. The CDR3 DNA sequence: TGTGCCAGCAGCGTCGGGGGGGCTTCGAACACTGAAGCTTTCTTT. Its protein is CASSVGGASNTEAFF.

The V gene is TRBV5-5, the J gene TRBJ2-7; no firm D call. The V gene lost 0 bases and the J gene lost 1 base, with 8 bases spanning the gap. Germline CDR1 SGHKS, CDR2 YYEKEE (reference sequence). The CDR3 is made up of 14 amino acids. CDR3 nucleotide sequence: TGTGCCAGCAGCTTGGCGGCGCGATCCTACGAGCAGTACTTC. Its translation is CASSLAARSYEQYF.

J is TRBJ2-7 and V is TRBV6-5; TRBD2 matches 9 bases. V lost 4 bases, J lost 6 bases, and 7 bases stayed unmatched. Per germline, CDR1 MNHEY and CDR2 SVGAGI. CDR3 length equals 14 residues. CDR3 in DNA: TGTGCCAGCAGTTCCCAAGCGGGAGGCGCCGAGCAGTACTTC. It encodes CASSSQAGGAEQYF.

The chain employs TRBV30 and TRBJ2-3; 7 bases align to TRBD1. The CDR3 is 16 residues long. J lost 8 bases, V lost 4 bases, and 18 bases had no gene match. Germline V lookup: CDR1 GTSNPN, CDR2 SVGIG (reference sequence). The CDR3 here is CAWKGFTGAALVTQYF. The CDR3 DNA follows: TGTGCCTGGAAGGGTTTCACAGGGGCCGCGTTAGTTACGCAGTATTTT.

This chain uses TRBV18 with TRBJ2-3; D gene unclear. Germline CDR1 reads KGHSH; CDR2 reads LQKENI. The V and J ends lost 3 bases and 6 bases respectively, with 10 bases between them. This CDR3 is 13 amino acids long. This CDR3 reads CASSPLGDDTQYF. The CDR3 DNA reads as TGTGCCAGCTCACCCCTAGGTGACGATACGCAGTATTTT.

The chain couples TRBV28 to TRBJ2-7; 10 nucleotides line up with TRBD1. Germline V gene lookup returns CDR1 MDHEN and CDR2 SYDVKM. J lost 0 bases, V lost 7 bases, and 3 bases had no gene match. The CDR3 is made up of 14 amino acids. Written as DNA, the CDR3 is TGTGCCAGCACCAGGACAGGGGGCTCCTACGAGCAGTACTTC. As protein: CASTRTGGSYEQYF.

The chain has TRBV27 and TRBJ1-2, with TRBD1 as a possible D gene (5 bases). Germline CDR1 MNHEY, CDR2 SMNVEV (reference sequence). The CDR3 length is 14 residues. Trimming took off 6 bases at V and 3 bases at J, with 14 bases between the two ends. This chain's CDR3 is CASRPRGSDYGYTF. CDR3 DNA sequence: TGTGCCAGCAGGCCGCGGGGGAGCGACTATGGCTACACCTTC.

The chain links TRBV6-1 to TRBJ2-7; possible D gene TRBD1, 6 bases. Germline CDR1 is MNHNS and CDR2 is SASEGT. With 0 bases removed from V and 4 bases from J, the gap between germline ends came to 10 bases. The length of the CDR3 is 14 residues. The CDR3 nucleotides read TGTGCCAGCAGTGAAGCGTACAGGGTGTACGAGCAGTACTTC. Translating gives CASSEAYRVYEQYF.

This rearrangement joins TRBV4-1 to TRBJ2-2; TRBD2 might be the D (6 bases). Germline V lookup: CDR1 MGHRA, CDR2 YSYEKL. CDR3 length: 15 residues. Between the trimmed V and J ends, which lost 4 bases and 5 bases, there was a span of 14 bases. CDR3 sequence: CASSPREGGTGELFF. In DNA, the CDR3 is TGCGCCAGCAGCCCCCGAGAGGGAGGAACCGGGGAGCTGTTTTTT.

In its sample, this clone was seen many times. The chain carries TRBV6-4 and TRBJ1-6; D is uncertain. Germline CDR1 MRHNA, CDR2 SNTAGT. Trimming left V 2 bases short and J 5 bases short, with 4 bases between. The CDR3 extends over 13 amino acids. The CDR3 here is CASSDRDNSPLHF. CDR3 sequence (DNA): TGTGCCAGCAGTGACAGGGATAATTCACCCCTCCACTTT.

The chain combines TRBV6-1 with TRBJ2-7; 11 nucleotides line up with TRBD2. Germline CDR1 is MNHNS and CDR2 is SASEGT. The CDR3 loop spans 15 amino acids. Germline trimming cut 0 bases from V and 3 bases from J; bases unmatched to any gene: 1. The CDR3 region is CASSEAGLAVYEQYF. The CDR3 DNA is TGTGCCAGCAGTGAAGCGGGACTAGCGGTCTACGAGCAGTACTTC.

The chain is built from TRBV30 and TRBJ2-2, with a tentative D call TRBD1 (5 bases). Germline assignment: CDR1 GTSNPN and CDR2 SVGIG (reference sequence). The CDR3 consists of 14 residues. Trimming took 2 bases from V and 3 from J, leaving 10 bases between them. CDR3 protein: CAWSWQGDTGELFF. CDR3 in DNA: TGTGCCTGGAGTTGGCAGGGCGACACCGGGGAGCTGTTTTTT.

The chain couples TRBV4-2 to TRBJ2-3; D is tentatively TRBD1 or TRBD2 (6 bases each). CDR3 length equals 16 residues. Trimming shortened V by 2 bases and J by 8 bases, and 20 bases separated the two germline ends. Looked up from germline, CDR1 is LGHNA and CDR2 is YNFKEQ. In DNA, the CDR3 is TGTGCCAGCAGCCAATCAGGGGAGGCTCTTCTAGCTACGCAGTATTTT. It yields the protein CASSQSGEALLATQYF.

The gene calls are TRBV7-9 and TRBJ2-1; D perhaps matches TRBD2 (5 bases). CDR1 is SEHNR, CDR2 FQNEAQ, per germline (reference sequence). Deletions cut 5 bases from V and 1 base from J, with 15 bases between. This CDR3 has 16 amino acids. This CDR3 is CASSRPAVVSYNEQFF. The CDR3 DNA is TGTGCCAGCAGCCGCCCAGCGGTCGTTTCCTACAATGAGCAGTTCTTC.

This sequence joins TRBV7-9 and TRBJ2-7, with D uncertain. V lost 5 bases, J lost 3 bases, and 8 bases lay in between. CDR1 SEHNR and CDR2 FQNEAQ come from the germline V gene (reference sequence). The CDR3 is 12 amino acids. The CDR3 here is CASSPGIYEQYF. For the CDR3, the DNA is TGTGCCAGCAGCCCTGGGATCTACGAGCAGTACTTC. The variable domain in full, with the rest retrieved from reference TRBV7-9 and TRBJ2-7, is DTGVSQNPRHKITKRGQNVTFRCDPISEHNRLYWYRQTLGQGPEFLTYFQNEAQLEKSRLLSDRFSAERPKGSFSTLEIQRTEQGDSAMYLCASSPGIYEQYFGPGTRLTVT.

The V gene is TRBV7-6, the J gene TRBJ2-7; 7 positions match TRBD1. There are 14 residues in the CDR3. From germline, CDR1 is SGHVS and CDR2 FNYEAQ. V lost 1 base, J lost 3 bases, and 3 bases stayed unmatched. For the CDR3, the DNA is TGTGCCAGCAGCTTAGGTGGGACAGACTACGAGCAGTACTTC. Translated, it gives CASSLGGTDYEQYF.

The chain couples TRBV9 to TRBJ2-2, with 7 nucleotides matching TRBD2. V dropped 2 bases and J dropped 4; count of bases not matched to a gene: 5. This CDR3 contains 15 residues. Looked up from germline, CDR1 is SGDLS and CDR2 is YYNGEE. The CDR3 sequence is CASSVGTIATGELFF. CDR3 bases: TGTGCCAGCAGCGTCGGGACTATCGCCACCGGGGAGCTGTTTTTT.

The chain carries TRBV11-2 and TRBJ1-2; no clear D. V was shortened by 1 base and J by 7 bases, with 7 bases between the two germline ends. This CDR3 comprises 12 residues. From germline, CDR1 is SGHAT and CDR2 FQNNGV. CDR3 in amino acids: CASSLGRGGYTF. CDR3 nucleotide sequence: TGTGCCAGCAGCTTAGGCCGGGGTGGCTACACCTTC.

Here the CDR3 DNA reads TGTGCCACCAGCAGAGGACCCTCGGGCTACAATGAGCAGTTCTTC. Its protein is CATSRGPSGYNEQFF. The V and J genes are TRBV15 and TRBJ2-1; D call uncertain. Looked up from germline, CDR1 is LNHNV and CDR2 is YYDKDF (reference sequence). V shed 1 base and J shed 3 bases, with 10 bases lying between them. The CDR3 sequence is 15 residues long.

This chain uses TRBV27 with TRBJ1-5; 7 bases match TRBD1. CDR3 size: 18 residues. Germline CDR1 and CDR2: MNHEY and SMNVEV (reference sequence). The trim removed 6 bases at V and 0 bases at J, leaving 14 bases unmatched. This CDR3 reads CASSPGWAGQASNQPQHF. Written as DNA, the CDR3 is TGTGCCAGCAGCCCCGGGTGGGCCGGACAGGCTAGCAATCAGCCCCAGCATTTT.

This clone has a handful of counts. Here the CDR3 reads CASSLESSGQTDTQYF. Here the CDR3 DNA reads TGTGCCAGCAGTTTGGAGTCTAGCGGGCAGACAGATACGCAGTATTTT. The genes are TRBV28 and TRBJ2-3; 8 positions match TRBD2. CDR1 and CDR2 from the germline V gene are MDHEN and SYDVKM. With V trimmed by 3 bases and J by 3 bases, 8 bases remained unmatched. CDR3 length equals 16 residues. Supplemented by reference TRBV28 and TRBJ2-3, the full variable domain reads DVKVTQSSRYLVKRTGEKVFLECVQDMDHENMFWYRQDPGLGLRLIYFSYDVKMKEKGDIPEGYSVSREKKERFSLILESASTNQTSMYLCASSLESSGQTDTQYFGPGTRLTVL.